This paragraph reports one T cell receptor (beta chain). At one end the junction does not follow the germline gene, possibly because of a read error. The PCR used 60 Vbeta and 13 Jbeta primers. The method was immunoSEQ multiplex PCR; TCRdb's version includes in-frame clones alone and lacks a portion of them. This sample's clone table lists 100,000 to 150,000 clones. These data are taken from a study of cytomegalovirus exposure and HLA in healthy donors. CDR1 is LNHDA, CDR2 SQIVND, per germline (reference sequence). This CDR3 spans 11 amino acids. The origin of this receptor is a man aged 18 to 29 in good health and CMV-seronegative. This chain links TRBV19 with TRBJ2-7, with 8 bases identical to TRBD1. Material: PBMCs. CDR3 region: CASTGGYKQYF. The CDR3 nucleotides are TGTGCCAGTACAGGGGGCTACAAGCAGTACTTC.